The clone carrying this TCR beta chain was observed a few times. TCRdb passed the 5' RACE reads through MiXCR, listing each CDR3 protein once. This sample has 40,000 to 45,000 distinct CDR3 sequences; roughly a tenth occur once, and the top ten carry roughly 10%. The record originates from a study of early T cells in non-severe SARS-CoV-2 infection. For the study at large: The sequenced material was bulk RNA from unsorted whole blood, and its chains were unpaired.

The germline V gene has CDR1 SGHTA and CDR2 FQGNSA. V trimming: 2 bases; J trimming: 14 bases; junction bases outside the gene matches: 3. The CDR3 covers 11 residues. The rearrangement uses TRBV7-2 and TRBJ2-1; 7 bases are a match to TRBD2. The receptor's source is an adult who was a healthcare worker with PCR-confirmed SARS-CoV-2 infection or an uninfected control (not recorded which). Sequenced: whole blood. CDR3 loop: CASSLLGGEFF. In DNA form, the CDR3 reads TGTGCCAGCAGCTTATTGGGGGGGGAGTTCTTC. The complete variable domain, with remaining parts taken from reference TRBV7-2 and TRBJ2-1, reads GAGVSQSPSNKVTEKGKDVELRCDPISGHTALYWYRQSLGQGLEFLIYFQGNSAPDKSGLPSDRFSAERTGGSVSTLTIQRTQQEDSAVYLCASSLLGGEFFGPGTRLTVL.